What follows are 4 T cell receptor beta chains derived from one specimen sequenced in a study of T-cell reconstitution after alpha-beta-depleted transplantation in children (dated by TCRdb to 2016 to 2017). Libraries were prepared through PCR. Sequencing instrument: Illumina HiSeq 2500. TCR library preparation used molecular barcoding, with unique molecular identifiers applied to normalize quantification of the TCRbeta repertoire. TCRdb trimmed the raw reads at Q25, called clones with MiXCR and kept productive beta chains. Rows with a matching CDR3 protein are joined into one entry that keeps the most common DNA and genes. A total of 250,000 to 300,000 distinct CDR3 sequences appear in this sample, approximately 9.6% of them only once. In total, the top ten clones hold about 9.5% of the sample. The sample consisted of PBMCs from the stem cell graft donor, taken from the stem cell graft. The receptors were sampled from a human donor who donated a stem cell graft to a child with SCID.

This clonotype was counted only a few times. The chain uses TRBV29-1 and TRBJ1-4; tentatively, D is TRBD1 (5 bases). CDR1 and CDR2 (germline): SQVTM, ANQGSEA. The CDR3 loop spans 15 amino acids. The V end lost 7 bases, the J end lost 8 bases, and 23 bases lay between the germline ends. The CDR3 loop is CSADGGGSINEKLFF. The CDR3 DNA follows: TGCAGCGCCGATGGGGGAGGGTCCATTAACGAAAAACTGTTTTTT.

This chain joins TRBV19 and TRBJ2-3; TRBD1 agrees at 8 bases. CDR1 LNHDA and CDR2 SQIVND come from the germline V gene (reference sequence). There are 15 residues in the CDR3. CDR3 protein: CATTWETGGTDTQYF. CDR3 nucleotides: TGTGCTACCACCTGGGAGACAGGGGGCACAGATACGCAGTATTTT.

This clonotype was detected many times. This chain uses TRBV12-3 or TRBV12-4 with TRBJ2-3; D uncertain. Trimming took 6 bases from V and 2 from J, leaving 21 bases between them. The CDR3 runs to 17 residues. CDR3 protein: CASSLLGIRAFTDTQYF. In DNA, the CDR3 is TGTGCCAGCAGCCTGTTAGGCATCCGCGCCTTCACAGATACGCAGTATTTT.

The chain links TRBV6-5 to TRBJ1-5, with D possibly TRBD1 on 5 matching bases. The V gene's germline CDR1 is MNHEY and CDR2 SVGAGI. Trimming took off 4 bases at V and 1 base at J, with 8 bases between the two ends. The CDR3 consists of 14 residues. CDR3 coding DNA: TGTGCCAGCAGTTTCAGGGAGAGCAATCAGCCCCAGCATTTT. It yields the protein CASSFRESNQPQHF.